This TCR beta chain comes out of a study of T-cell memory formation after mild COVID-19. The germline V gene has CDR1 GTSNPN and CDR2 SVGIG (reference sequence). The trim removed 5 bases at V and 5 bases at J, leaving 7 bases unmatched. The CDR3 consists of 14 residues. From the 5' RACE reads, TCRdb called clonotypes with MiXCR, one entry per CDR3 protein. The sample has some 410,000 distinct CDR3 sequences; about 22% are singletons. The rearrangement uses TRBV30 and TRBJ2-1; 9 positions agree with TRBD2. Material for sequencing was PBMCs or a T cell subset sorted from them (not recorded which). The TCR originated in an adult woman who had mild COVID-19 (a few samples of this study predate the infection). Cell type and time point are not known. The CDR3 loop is CAWARASGNNEQFF. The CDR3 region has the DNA TGTGCCTGGGCCAGGGCTAGCGGGAACAATGAGCAGTTCTTC.